Listed below are T cell receptor beta chains from one sample, sequenced in a study of blood T cell repertoires in COVID-19. The table came from immunoSEQ multiplex PCR; TCRdb's copy has only in-frame clones and leaves some out. The sample lists tens of thousands of clones, 80% to 95% occurring once. Sequencing input: peripheral blood. The source of these receptors is an older woman with active COVID-19. CDR3s include the opening cysteine and the closing phenylalanine or tryptophan. D genes are given only for firm matches. Size is stated for part of the rows, as once, few or many counts, or as a class when the clone is expanded.

d_call: -; j_call: TRBJ2-5; v_call: TRBV6-1; cdr3_length: 16; clone_size: once; cdr3_aa: CASSDFSRYLQETQYF; cdr3_nt: TGTGCCAGCAGTGATTTTTCCAGATACCTCCAAGAGACCCAGTACTTC
d_call: -; j_call: TRBJ2-5; v_call: TRBV20-1; cdr3_length: 11; clone_size: -; cdr3_aa: CSARAPGTQYF; cdr3_nt: TGCAGTGCTAGAGCCCCCGGGACCCAGTACTTC
d_call: TRBD2; j_call: TRBJ2-1; v_call: TRBV19; cdr3_length: 16; clone_size: -; cdr3_aa: CASSIYLAASYNEQFF; cdr3_nt: TGTGCCAGTAGTATTTATCTAGCGGCCTCCTACAATGAGCAGTTCTTC
d_call: -; j_call: TRBJ2-1; v_call: TRBV28; cdr3_length: 15; clone_size: -; cdr3_aa: CASGSGTGVYNEQFF; cdr3_nt: TGTGCCAGCGGATCCGGGACGGGAGTTTACAATGAGCAGTTCTTC
d_call: -; j_call: TRBJ1-1; v_call: TRBV7-9; cdr3_length: 14; clone_size: -; cdr3_aa: CASSWEGVGTEAFF; cdr3_nt: TGTGCCAGCAGCTGGGAGGGGGTCGGGACTGAAGCTTTCTTT
d_call: -; j_call: TRBJ2-7; v_call: TRBV6-4; cdr3_length: 14; clone_size: -; cdr3_aa: CASIRQKGLHEQYF; cdr3_nt: TGTGCCAGCATTAGACAGAAGGGCCTCCACGAGCAGTACTTC
d_call: -; j_call: TRBJ1-1; v_call: TRBV3-1/TRBV3-2; cdr3_length: 15; clone_size: -; cdr3_aa: CASSQGGGTYTEAFF; cdr3_nt: TGTGCCAGCAGCCAAGGGGGGGGAACTTACACTGAAGCTTTCTTT
d_call: TRBD1; j_call: TRBJ2-5; v_call: TRBV7-2; cdr3_length: 16; clone_size: -; cdr3_aa: CASSFSGTGGGKTQYF; cdr3_nt: TGTGCCAGCAGCTTTTCCGGGACAGGGGGCGGAAAGACCCAGTACTTC
d_call: -; j_call: TRBJ2-7; v_call: TRBV5-5; cdr3_length: 14; clone_size: -; cdr3_aa: CASSLLPPIYEQYF; cdr3_nt: TGTGCCAGCAGCTTGCTCCCCCCTATCTACGAGCAGTACTTC
d_call: TRBD1; j_call: TRBJ1-2; v_call: TRBV28; cdr3_length: 16; clone_size: -; cdr3_aa: CASSLRGAGGLDGYTF; cdr3_nt: TGTGCCAGCAGTTTGAGGGGGGCAGGGGGCCTCGATGGCTACACCTTC
d_call: -; j_call: TRBJ2-2; v_call: TRBV7-9; cdr3_length: 15; clone_size: -; cdr3_aa: CASSFTSRYTGELFF; cdr3_nt: TGTGCCAGCAGCTTTACTAGCCGGTACACCGGGGAGCTGTTTTTT
d_call: -; j_call: TRBJ1-1; v_call: TRBV19; cdr3_length: 14; clone_size: few; cdr3_aa: CASSIRAGDTEAFF; cdr3_nt: TGTGCCAGTAGTATAAGGGCAGGGGACACTGAAGCTTTCTTT
d_call: TRBD1; j_call: TRBJ1-6; v_call: TRBV28; cdr3_length: 14; clone_size: -; cdr3_aa: CASNTGQGTSPLHF; cdr3_nt: TGTGCCAGCAACACGGGACAGGGTACCTCACCCCTCCACTTT
d_call: TRBD2; j_call: TRBJ2-5; v_call: TRBV3-1/TRBV3-2; cdr3_length: 16; clone_size: once; cdr3_aa: CASSFLDSGPVQTQYF; cdr3_nt: TGTGCCAGCAGCTTCTTAGATAGCGGGCCTGTACAGACCCAGTACTTC
d_call: TRBD1; j_call: TRBJ2-5; v_call: TRBV7-9; cdr3_length: 14; clone_size: once; cdr3_aa: CASSSNTGGETQYF; cdr3_nt: TGTGCCAGCAGCTCAAACACAGGGGGGGAGACCCAGTACTTC
d_call: TRBD1; j_call: TRBJ1-2; v_call: TRBV7-2; cdr3_length: 14; clone_size: -; cdr3_aa: CASSFAGGGYGYTF; cdr3_nt: TGTGCCAGCAGCTTTGCAGGGGGCGGGTATGGCTACACCTTC
d_call: -; j_call: TRBJ2-7; v_call: TRBV15; cdr3_length: 13; clone_size: -; cdr3_aa: CATSRDRGYEQYF; cdr3_nt: TGTGCCACCAGCAGAGATCGGGGCTACGAGCAGTACTTC
d_call: TRBD2; j_call: TRBJ2-7; v_call: TRBV7-2; cdr3_length: 16; clone_size: few; cdr3_aa: CASSLGSTSGAYEQYF; cdr3_nt: TGTGCCAGCAGCTTAGGGTCGACTAGCGGAGCCTACGAGCAGTACTTC
d_call: -; j_call: TRBJ1-1; v_call: TRBV4-2; cdr3_length: 16; clone_size: -; cdr3_aa: CASSQEVRGTNTEAFF; cdr3_nt: TGTGCCAGCAGCCAAGAAGTCCGGGGAACGAACACTGAAGCTTTCTTT
d_call: TRBD1; j_call: TRBJ2-5; v_call: TRBV6-5; cdr3_length: 14; clone_size: -; cdr3_aa: CASGGTGGGETQYF; cdr3_nt: TGTGCCAGTGGTGGGACAGGGGGTGGAGAGACCCAGTACTTC
d_call: -; j_call: TRBJ2-1; v_call: TRBV7-2; cdr3_length: 15; clone_size: -; cdr3_aa: CASRLNQGPYNEQFF; cdr3_nt: TGTGCCAGCAGATTAAACCAGGGCCCCTACAATGAGCAGTTCTTC
d_call: -; j_call: TRBJ2-1; v_call: TRBV9; cdr3_length: 14; clone_size: -; cdr3_aa: CASSVTLSGDEQFF; cdr3_nt: TGTGCCAGCAGCGTAACACTCTCGGGGGATGAGCAGTTCTTC
d_call: -; j_call: TRBJ1-4; v_call: TRBV4-1; cdr3_length: 15; clone_size: -; cdr3_aa: CASSRSGTRNEKLFF; cdr3_nt: TGCGCCAGCAGCCGGAGCGGGACAAGAAATGAAAAACTGTTTTTT
d_call: -; j_call: TRBJ1-1; v_call: TRBV4-2; cdr3_length: 14; clone_size: -; cdr3_aa: CASSMPGHNTEAFF; cdr3_nt: TGTGCCAGCAGCATGCCAGGGCACAACACTGAAGCTTTCTTT
d_call: -; j_call: TRBJ1-2; v_call: TRBV2; cdr3_length: 14; clone_size: -; cdr3_aa: CASSADRARGSYTF; cdr3_nt: TGTGCCAGCAGTGCGGACCGCGCCCGGGGAAGCTACACCTTC
d_call: -; j_call: TRBJ1-4; v_call: TRBV5-5; cdr3_length: 15; clone_size: -; cdr3_aa: CASSPTGLINEKLFF; cdr3_nt: TGTGCCAGCAGCCCCACAGGGTTGATTAATGAAAAACTGTTTTTT
d_call: TRBD1; j_call: TRBJ2-7; v_call: TRBV4-1; cdr3_length: 15; clone_size: few; cdr3_aa: CASMDQPGQGNEQYF; cdr3_nt: TGCGCCAGCATGGATCAACCGGGACAGGGAAACGAGCAGTACTTC
d_call: TRBD1; j_call: TRBJ2-6; v_call: TRBV2; cdr3_length: 20; clone_size: -; cdr3_aa: CASSGAAGQGSTSGANVLTF; cdr3_nt: TGTGCCAGCAGTGGGGCCGCGGGACAGGGATCTACCTCTGGGGCCAACGTCCTGACTTTC
d_call: TRBD1; j_call: TRBJ1-5; v_call: TRBV7-6; cdr3_length: 15; clone_size: -; cdr3_aa: CASSFGDRGNQPQHF; cdr3_nt: TGTGCCAGCAGCTTCGGGGACAGGGGTAATCAGCCCCAGCATTTT
d_call: TRBD2; j_call: TRBJ2-7; v_call: TRBV5-1; cdr3_length: 15; clone_size: few; cdr3_aa: CASSLTSGFSYEQYF; cdr3_nt: TGCGCCAGCAGCTTGACTAGCGGGTTCTCCTACGAGCAGTACTTC
d_call: TRBD1; j_call: TRBJ2-7; v_call: TRBV5-6; cdr3_length: 17; clone_size: -; cdr3_aa: CASSSTWDSLITYEQYF; cdr3_nt: TGTGCCAGCAGCAGCACCTGGGACAGTTTAATTACCTACGAGCAGTACTTC
d_call: TRBD2; j_call: TRBJ2-2; v_call: TRBV7-6; cdr3_length: 17; clone_size: -; cdr3_aa: CASSLKGFAGEAGELFF; cdr3_nt: TGTGCCAGCAGCTTAAAAGGCTTCGCGGGAGAGGCCGGGGAGCTGTTTTTT
d_call: TRBD1; j_call: TRBJ1-1; v_call: TRBV19; cdr3_length: 15; clone_size: -; cdr3_aa: CASREDRGRGTEAFF; cdr3_nt: TGTGCCAGTAGAGAGGACAGGGGGCGAGGCACTGAAGCTTTCTTT
d_call: -; j_call: TRBJ2-3; v_call: TRBV18; cdr3_length: 13; clone_size: -; cdr3_aa: CASSPNERDTQYF; cdr3_nt: TGTGCCAGCTCACCTAACGAGCGGGATACGCAGTATTTT
d_call: -; j_call: TRBJ2-3; v_call: TRBV7-3; cdr3_length: 15; clone_size: -; cdr3_aa: CASSPTSSSTDTQYF; cdr3_nt: TGTGCCAGCAGCCCTACTAGTTCTAGCACAGATACGCAGTATTTT
d_call: TRBD2; j_call: TRBJ2-3; v_call: TRBV24-1; cdr3_length: 16; clone_size: once; cdr3_aa: CATSDNGLAVTDTQYF; cdr3_nt: TGTGCCACCAGTGATAACGGCCTAGCGGTAACAGATACGCAGTATTTT
d_call: TRBD1; j_call: TRBJ2-1; v_call: TRBV24-1; cdr3_length: 15; clone_size: -; cdr3_aa: CATSDQLGTAAKQFF; cdr3_nt: TGTGCCACCAGTGATCAGTTAGGGACAGCCGCGAAGCAGTTCTTC
d_call: -; j_call: TRBJ1-6; v_call: TRBV16; cdr3_length: 15; clone_size: -; cdr3_aa: CASSQLRQDNSPLHF; cdr3_nt: TGTGCCAGCAGCCAACTGAGACAGGATAATTCACCCCTCCACTTT
d_call: -; j_call: TRBJ1-4; v_call: TRBV27; cdr3_length: 14; clone_size: -; cdr3_aa: CASSLGGIREKLFF; cdr3_nt: TGTGCCAGCAGTTTAGGAGGGATTAGGGAAAAACTGTTTTTT
d_call: TRBD1; j_call: TRBJ1-1; v_call: TRBV11-2; cdr3_length: 14; clone_size: -; cdr3_aa: CASSLGQGATEAFF; cdr3_nt: TGTGCCAGCAGCTTGGGACAGGGGGCGACTGAAGCTTTCTTT
d_call: -; j_call: TRBJ2-1; v_call: TRBV4-3; cdr3_length: 15; clone_size: -; cdr3_aa: CASSQVRGDYNEQFF; cdr3_nt: TGCGCCAGCAGCCAAGTCAGGGGGGATTACAATGAGCAGTTCTTC
d_call: TRBD2; j_call: TRBJ2-2; v_call: TRBV7-9; cdr3_length: 18; clone_size: -; cdr3_aa: CASSLGTSSGRDTGELFF; cdr3_nt: TGTGCCAGCAGCCTAGGCACCTCTAGCGGGAGAGACACCGGGGAGCTGTTTTTT
d_call: -; j_call: TRBJ1-2; v_call: TRBV5-1; cdr3_length: 17; clone_size: -; cdr3_aa: CASSPWVGLEANYGYTF; cdr3_nt: TGCGCCAGCAGCCCCTGGGTCGGACTGGAAGCTAACTATGGCTACACCTTC
d_call: -; j_call: TRBJ1-2; v_call: TRBV6-5; cdr3_length: 14; clone_size: -; cdr3_aa: CASSYSTQLGGYTF; cdr3_nt: TGTGCCAGCAGTTACTCGACTCAGCTTGGGGGCTACACCTTC
d_call: TRBD1; j_call: TRBJ2-7; v_call: TRBV7-8; cdr3_length: 14; clone_size: -; cdr3_aa: CASSQSDRGYEQYF; cdr3_nt: TGTGCCAGCAGCCAATCGGACAGGGGTTACGAGCAGTACTTC
d_call: TRBD2; j_call: TRBJ2-6; v_call: TRBV7-9; cdr3_length: 15; clone_size: -; cdr3_aa: CASSRDYSGANVLTF; cdr3_nt: TGTGCCAGCAGCCGGGACTACTCCGGGGCCAACGTCCTGACTTTC
d_call: -; j_call: TRBJ2-7; v_call: TRBV27; cdr3_length: 14; clone_size: -; cdr3_aa: CASRHGGRSSEQYF; cdr3_nt: TGTGCCAGCCGCCATGGGGGCAGATCCTCTGAGCAGTACTTC
d_call: -; j_call: TRBJ2-3; v_call: TRBV5-1; cdr3_length: 12; clone_size: -; cdr3_aa: CASRDWRDTQYF; cdr3_nt: TGCGCCAGCAGGGACTGGAGGGATACGCAGTATTTT
d_call: TRBD2; j_call: TRBJ2-2; v_call: TRBV9; cdr3_length: 17; clone_size: few; cdr3_aa: CASSELGGGRYTGELFF; cdr3_nt: TGTGCCAGCAGCGAGTTGGGTGGCGGGAGGTACACCGGGGAGCTGTTTTTT